What follows are 4 T cell receptor beta chains derived from one specimen sequenced in a study of OX40 agonist ivuxolimab in advanced cancers. TCRdb keeps only in-frame clones here, not all; method: immunoSEQ multiplex PCR. The sample contains tens of thousands of clones, roughly 80% of which appear only once. This material consisted of CD4+ or CD8+ T cells sorted from blood, taken in a trial of the OX40 agonist ivuxolimab. The receptors were gathered from an adult with an advanced solid tumor such as melanoma, head and neck, liver or kidney cancer.

This clone was detected once. The germline gene is not matched at one end of the junction; a read error may be the cause. The V gene is TRBV5-4, the J gene TRBJ2-7; maybe TRBD2 (6 bases). This CDR3 comprises 11 residues. CDR1 SGHNT and CDR2 YYREEE come from the germline V gene (reference sequence). The CDR3 loop is CASSLGGTPHF. The CDR3 nucleotides read TGTGCCAGCAGCTTGGGAGGGACTCCACACTTC.

The J gene is TRBJ1-2, the V gene TRBV27; 8 positions agree with TRBD1. V dropped 6 bases and J dropped 2; count of bases not matched to a gene: 8. Per the germline V gene, CDR1 is MNHEY and CDR2 is SMNVEV (reference sequence). The CDR3 spans 15 residues. CDR3 amino acids: CASSLSRGLNYGYTF. CDR3 sequence (DNA): TGTGCCAGCAGCCTAAGCAGGGGGCTAAACTATGGCTACACCTTC.

This chain links TRBV30 with TRBJ1-6; D unclear. Germline V gene lookup returns CDR1 GTSNPN and CDR2 SVGIG (reference sequence). Between the trimmed V and J ends, which lost 2 bases and 6 bases, there was a span of 17 bases. CDR3 size: 16 residues. Written as DNA, the CDR3 is TGTGCCTGGAGTCAAGGAAATGGGAGATCTAATTCACCCCTCCACTTT. Protein: CAWSQGNGRSNSPLHF.

V is TRBV5-8 and J is TRBJ1-1; TRBD1 matches at 8 bases. The CDR3 is made up of 15 amino acids. From germline, CDR1 is SGHTS and CDR2 YDEGEE. Trimming took 3 bases from V and 7 from J; bases not matched to a gene: 11. CDR3 nucleotides: TGTGCCAGCAGCTCCAGGACAGGGTATTGGGTTGAAGCTTTCTTT. This translates into CASSSRTGYWVEAFF.